The T cell receptor beta chain described here comes from a study of patients and donors after allogeneic stem cell transplantation. TCRdb reprocessed the RT-PCR reads with MiXCR, giving one entry per CDR3 protein. The profile shows hundreds of thousands of distinct CDR3 sequences, roughly 17% of them singletons. The V and J ends lost 7 bases and 2 bases respectively, with 17 bases between them. CDR1 SQVTM and CDR2 ANQGSEA come from the germline V gene. This CDR3 has 14 amino acids. The chain has TRBV29-1 and TRBJ1-2; a weak D match, TRBD1 (6 bases). Sequenced: blood, either unsorted or a sorted T cell fraction (not recorded which). The clonotype originates from a human donor who was either an allogeneic HSCT recipient or a stem cell or donor lymphocyte infusion donor (not recorded which). It is not recorded whose cells these are; they may come from a transplant donor. Written as DNA, the CDR3 is TGCAGCGCCGAAGGGGGGGGCAGGAACTATGGCTACACCTTC. Amino acids: CSAEGGGRNYGYTF.